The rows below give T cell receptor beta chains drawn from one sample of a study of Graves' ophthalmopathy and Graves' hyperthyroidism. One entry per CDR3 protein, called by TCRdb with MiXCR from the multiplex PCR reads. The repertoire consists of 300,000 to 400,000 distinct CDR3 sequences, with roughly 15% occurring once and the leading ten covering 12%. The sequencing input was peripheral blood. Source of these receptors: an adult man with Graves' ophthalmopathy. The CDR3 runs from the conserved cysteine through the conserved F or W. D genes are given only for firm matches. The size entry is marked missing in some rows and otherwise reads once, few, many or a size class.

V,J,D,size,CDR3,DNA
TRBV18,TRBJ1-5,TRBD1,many,CASSRQGVRSNQPQHF,TGTGCCAGCTCACGGCAGGGGGTGAGAAGCAATCAGCCCCAGCATTTT
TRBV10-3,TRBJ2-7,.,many,CATTRTEDYEQYF,TGTGCCACCACACGGACGGAGGACTACGAGCAGTACTTC
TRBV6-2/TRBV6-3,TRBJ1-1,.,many,CASSSGRDTEAFF,TGTGCCAGCAGTTCCGGGAGGGACACTGAAGCTTTCTTT
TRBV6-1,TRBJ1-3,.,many,CASRHTRGTPGNTIYF,TGTGCCAGCAGGCACACCCGGGGGACACCTGGAAACACCATATATTTT
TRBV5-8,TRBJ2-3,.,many,CASSLGFEADTQYF,TGTGCCAGCAGCTTGGGCTTTGAGGCAGATACGCAGTATTTT
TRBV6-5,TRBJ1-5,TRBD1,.,CASSYQVPDRGRLPQHF,TGTGCCAGCAGTTACCAGGTGCCGGACAGGGGGCGATTACCCCAGCATTTT
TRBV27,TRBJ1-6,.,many,CASRLVGRNSPLHF,TGTGCCAGCAGACTTGTGGGGCGGAATTCACCCCTCCACTTT
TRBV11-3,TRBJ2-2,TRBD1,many,CASSLGQGAGGELFF,TGTGCCAGCAGCTTAGGACAGGGGGCCGGCGGGGAGCTGTTTTTT
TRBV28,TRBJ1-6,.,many,CASSPVVQNSPLHF,TGTGCCAGCAGCCCAGTGGTTCAAAATTCACCCCTCCACTTT
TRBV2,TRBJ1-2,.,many,CASRSISSLGYTF,TGTGCCAGCAGGTCTATTAGCTCCTTGGGCTACACCTTC
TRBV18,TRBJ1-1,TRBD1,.,CASSPSGTFDRGRVTEAFF,TGTGCCAGCTCACCGAGCGGCACCTTCGATAGGGGGCGCGTTACTGAAGCTTTCTTT
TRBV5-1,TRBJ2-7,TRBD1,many,CASNRDSLSYEQYF,TGCGCCAGCAACCGGGACAGCCTTTCCTACGAGCAGTACTTC
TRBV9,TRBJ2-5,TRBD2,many,CASSETGTSFTETQYF,TGTGCCAGCAGCGAGACCGGGACTAGCTTTACAGAGACCCAGTACTTC
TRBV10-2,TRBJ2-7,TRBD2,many,CASSTSGRTYEQYF,TGCGCCAGCAGTACTAGCGGGAGGACCTACGAGCAGTACTTC
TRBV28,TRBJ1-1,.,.,CASSLFSRPGATEAFF,TGTGCCAGCAGTTTATTTTCCCGGCCAGGAGCCACTGAAGCTTTCTTT
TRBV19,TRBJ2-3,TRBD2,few,CASSPRTSGSSTDTQYF,TGTGCCAGTAGTCCCCGGACTAGCGGGAGTAGCACAGATACGCAGTATTTT
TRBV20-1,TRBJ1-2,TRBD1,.,CSAETGQVSFYGYTF,TGCAGTGCTGAAACTGGACAGGTTTCTTTTTATGGCTACACCTTC
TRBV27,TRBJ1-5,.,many,CASSFRGAESRPQHF,TGTGCCAGCAGTTTCCGGGGGGCCGAGAGTCGGCCCCAGCATTTT
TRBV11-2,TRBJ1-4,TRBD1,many,CASSVGQGDEKLFF,TGTGCCAGCAGCGTGGGACAGGGTGATGAAAAACTGTTTTTT
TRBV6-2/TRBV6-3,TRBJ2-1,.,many,CASRQTPQLGSYNEQFF,TGTGCCAGCAGACAAACCCCTCAATTGGGCTCCTACAATGAGCAGTTCTTC
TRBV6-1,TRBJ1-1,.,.,CASTARGAEAYF,TGTGCCAGCACTGCCCGCGGGGCTGAAGCTTACTTT